These 32 T cell receptor beta chains were sequenced from one sample in a study of pediatric ulcerative colitis. TCRdb's table, derived via immunoSEQ multiplex PCR, lists solely in-frame clones and lacks some. The table lists tens of thousands of clones, around four fifths of them singletons. The source material was blood. These receptors all stem from a boy aged 5-17 years with moderate ulcerative colitis.

This CDR3 is CASSLNVRGNTEAFF. DNA of the CDR3: TGTGCCAGCAGCTTGAACGTCAGGGGGAACACTGAAGCTTTCTTT. V usage is TRBV5-4 and J usage is TRBJ1-1; D might be TRBD1 (6 bases). Germline assignment: CDR1 SGHNT and CDR2 YYREEE (reference sequence). The CDR3 totals 15 residues. V was shortened by 1 base and J by 1 base, with 11 bases between the two germline ends. Using reference TRBV5-4 and TRBJ1-1 for the parts outside the CDR3, the full variable domain is ETGVTQSPTHLIKTRGQQVTLRCSSQSGHNTVSWYQQALGQGPQFIFQYYREEENGRGNFPPRFSGLQFPNYSSELNVNALELDDSALYLCASSLNVRGNTEAFFGQGTRLTVV.

The chain carries TRBV27 and TRBJ1-4; 7 bases fit TRBD1. Germline V gene data show CDR1 as MNHEY and CDR2 as SMNVEV (reference sequence). The CDR3 has 15 residues. The ends lost 4 bases at V and 3 bases at J; junction bases unmatched: 5. In DNA, the CDR3 is TGTGCCAGCAGTTCGTACAGGGGAGCTAATGAAAAACTGTTTTTT. This codes for CASSSYRGANEKLFF.

The chain employs TRBV19 and TRBJ1-2; a possible D gene is TRBD1 (5 bases). Trimming took off 6 bases at V and 4 bases at J, with 12 bases between the two ends. This CDR3 is 13 amino acids long. The germline V gene has CDR1 LNHDA and CDR2 SQIVND (reference sequence). CDR3 nucleotide sequence: TGTGCCAGTAGCCCAGGGAACCCCTATGGCTACACCTTC. This codes for CASSPGNPYGYTF.

The CDR3 nucleotides are TGTGCCAGCAGCGTAAAAACAGGGAATTCACCCCTCCACTTT. This codes for CASSVKTGNSPLHF. J is TRBJ1-6 and V is TRBV6-1, with D tentatively TRBD1 (6 bases). This CDR3 has 14 amino acids. Per germline, CDR1 MNHNS and CDR2 SASEGT. V dropped 6 bases and J dropped 7 bases, with 13 bases sitting between them.

This clone has only one observation. The chain joins TRBV18 to TRBJ2-1; 7 nucleotides line up with TRBD2. V dropped 3 bases and J dropped 0; count of bases not matched to a gene: 20. CDR3 length equals 21 residues. Germline values: CDR1 KGHSH, CDR2 LQKENI. Written as DNA, the CDR3 is TGTGCCAGCTCACCGCCTAGGGTAGCGGGCCCACCCTCCCGCTCCTACAATGAGCAGTTCTTC. Protein sequence: CASSPPRVAGPPSRSYNEQFF.

This clone has only one observation. This sequence joins TRBV9 and TRBJ2-5; D is undetermined. Germline V gene lookup returns CDR1 SGDLS and CDR2 YYNGEE. Trimming left V 0 bases short and J 7 bases short, with 19 bases between. The length of the CDR3 is 16 residues. The CDR3: CASSVDAGSLQRTQYF. Written as DNA, the CDR3 is TGTGCCAGCAGCGTAGACGCCGGGTCCCTCCAAAGGACCCAGTACTTC.

V usage is TRBV6-6 and J usage is TRBJ1-4, with D perhaps matching TRBD1 (5 bases). Trimming took off 3 bases at V and 5 bases at J, with 16 bases between the two ends. The CDR3 loop spans 16 amino acids. Germline V gene lookup returns CDR1 MNHNY and CDR2 SVGAGI (reference sequence). The CDR3 bases are TGTGCCAGCAGTTATAATCCCGGACACCCCAATGAAAAACTGTTTTTT. Translated, it gives CASSYNPGHPNEKLFF.

This chain joins TRBV7-6 and TRBJ2-2, with 8 nucleotides matching TRBD1. This CDR3 spans 16 amino acids. Germline loops: CDR1 SGHVS, CDR2 FNYEAQ. Losses at the gene ends were 5 bases for V and 6 bases for J; bases not matched to a gene: 11. CDR3 nucleotides: TGTGCCAGCAGCCCCAGGACAGGGAATTCCCCCGGGGAGCTGTTTTTT. Translation: CASSPRTGNSPGELFF. Full variable domain (missing parts from reference TRBV7-6 and TRBJ2-2): GAGVSQSPRYKVTKRGQDVALRCDPISGHVSLYWYRQALGQGPEFLTYFNYEAQQDKSGLPNDRFSAERPEGSISTLTIQRTEQRDSAMYRCASSPRTGNSPGELFFGEGSRLTVL.

V gene TRBV19 combines with J gene TRBJ2-7; tentative D call: TRBD2 (5 bases). The CDR3 has 13 residues. The V end lost 5 bases, the J end lost 2 bases, and 10 bases lay between the germline ends. From germline, CDR1 is LNHDA and CDR2 SQIVND (reference sequence). CDR3 amino acids: CASSFEGPYEQYF. CDR3 bases: TGTGCCAGTAGTTTTGAGGGCCCCTACGAGCAGTACTTC.

This clone was picked up a small number of times. The gene calls are TRBV12-5 and TRBJ1-5, with unresolved D. The CDR3 is made up of 13 amino acids. The germline V gene has CDR1 LGHNT and CDR2 FRNRAP. The germline V and J ends were trimmed by 2 bases and 7 bases, with 9 bases remaining between them. CDR3 amino acids: CASGLWLRQPQHF. CDR3 sequence (DNA): TGTGCTAGTGGTTTGTGGTTAAGGCAGCCCCAGCATTTT.

Judged by abundance, this clone is medium-sized. For the CDR3, the DNA is TGTGCCAGCAGCACCTGGGACGGAAGCAATCAGCCCCAGCATTTT. Protein product: CASSTWDGSNQPQHF. The V call is TRBV7-9, the J call TRBJ1-5, with D perhaps TRBD1 (5 bases). Trimming cost V 5 bases and J 1 base, with 12 bases left between them. Per the germline V gene, CDR1 is SEHNR and CDR2 is FQNEAQ (reference sequence). The CDR3 consists of 15 residues. Variable domain in full (rest from reference TRBV7-9 and TRBJ1-5): DTGVSQNPRHKITKRGQNVTFRCDPISEHNRLYWYRQTLGQGPEFLTYFQNEAQLEKSRLLSDRFSAERPKGSFSTLEIQRTEQGDSAMYLCASSTWDGSNQPQHFGDGTRLSIL.

The rearrangement links TRBV9 to TRBJ2-2; 9 nucleotides match TRBD2. From germline, CDR1 is SGDLS and CDR2 YYNGEE. Losses at the gene ends were 4 bases for V and 5 bases for J; bases not matched to a gene: 15. The CDR3 has 18 amino acids. This CDR3 reads CASSLGPRGLALTGELFF. For the CDR3, the DNA is TGTGCCAGCAGCCTTGGCCCACGGGGACTAGCCCTAACCGGGGAGCTGTTTTTT.

The rearrangement joins TRBV5-6 to TRBJ1-5, with D hard to call. Germline lookup yields CDR1 SGHDT and CDR2 YYEEEE. The CDR3 totals 16 residues. V lost 1 base to trimming and J lost 3 bases, with 14 bases between them. CDR3 protein: CASSLLNGLDNQPQHF. CDR3 DNA: TGTGCCAGCAGCTTGCTAAACGGGCTAGACAATCAGCCCCAGCATTTT.

This chain joins TRBV13 and TRBJ1-1; 8 nucleotides match TRBD1. CDR1 is PRHDT, CDR2 FYEKMQ, per germline (reference sequence). The CDR3 sequence is 15 residues long. Losses at the gene ends were 6 bases for V and 7 bases for J; bases not matched to a gene: 13. The CDR3 region has the DNA TGTGCCAGCAGGCACCCCTCGGGACAGGTTCATGAAGCTTTCTTT. It is translated as CASRHPSGQVHEAFF.

The rearrangement links TRBV5-4 to TRBJ1-2; D unclear. The CDR3 length is 15 residues. Trimming stripped 0 bases from V and 0 bases from J, with 9 bases between. The germline gives CDR1 SGHNT, CDR2 YYREEE (reference sequence). Written as DNA, the CDR3 is TGTGCCAGCAGCTTGGGATCTGGATCTAACTATGGCTACACCTTC. This sequence encodes CASSLGSGSNYGYTF.

The chain recombines TRBV10-1 with TRBJ2-3; tentative D call: TRBD2 (5 bases). The V end was cut by 5 bases, the J end by 2 bases, with 8 bases between. Germline CDR1 is WNHNN and CDR2 is SYGVQD (reference sequence). This CDR3 contains 13 residues. CDR3 loop: CASSSDFTDTQYF. The CDR3 nucleotides read TGCGCCAGCAGTTCGGACTTCACAGATACGCAGTATTTT.

The chain joins TRBV27 to TRBJ2-3; TRBD2 matches at 9 bases. V was pared by 3 bases and J by 8 bases, with 6 bases of the junction left unmatched. Germline V gene lookup returns CDR1 MNHEY and CDR2 SMNVEV (reference sequence). This CDR3 is built from 14 residues. The CDR3 nucleotides read TGTGCCAGCAGTTTGACGGCGGGAGGGGGTACGCAGTATTTT. This codes for CASSLTAGGGTQYF.

This chain links TRBV29-1 with TRBJ2-5, with TRBD2 matching 12 bases. J gave up 7 bases and V 6 bases, and 12 bases lay outside the gene matches. Germline CDR1 is SQVTM and CDR2 is ANQGSEA. CDR3 length equals 15 residues. Written as DNA, the CDR3 is TGCAGCGTACCGACTAGCGGGGGCCCAAGGGGGACCCAGTACTTC. Encoded protein: CSVPTSGGPRGTQYF.

The chain couples TRBV9 to TRBJ2-5; D is ambiguous. Trimming pared 0 bases from V and 10 bases from J, leaving 7 bases between. This CDR3 is built from 11 residues. CDR1 is SGDLS and CDR2 is YYNGEE in the germline V gene. CDR3 in DNA: TGTGCCAGCAGCGTAGGGTTCCTCCAGTACTTC. Translation: CASSVGFLQYF.

To note about this clone: Other DNA variants within this sample encode the same CDR3. The V and J genes are TRBV29-1 and TRBJ1-1, with D unclear. The germline V gene encodes CDR1 SQVTM and CDR2 ANQGSEA. The CDR3 runs to 12 residues. The germline V and J ends were trimmed by 0 bases and 4 bases, with 6 bases remaining between them. For the CDR3, the DNA is TGCAGCGTTGAAGATCCGGGCACTGAAGCTTTCTTT. Encoded protein: CSVEDPGTEAFF.

The chain is built from TRBV6-5 and TRBJ2-2, with D tentatively TRBD1 (6 bases). The length of the CDR3 is 15 residues. V lost 2 bases and J 3 bases, leaving 10 bases between the germline ends. From germline, CDR1 is MNHEY and CDR2 SVGAGI. The CDR3 DNA sequence: TGTGCCAGCAGTTACGGCAGGGGCGACACCGGGGAGCTGTTTTTT. It is translated as CASSYGRGDTGELFF.

The gene calls are TRBV14 and TRBJ1-4; 7 bases are shared with TRBD1. Trimming at V came to 5 bases and at J to 2 bases, leaving 8 bases not matched to a gene. The CDR3 runs 16 residues. Looked up from germline, CDR1 is SGHDN and CDR2 is FVKESK. The DNA of the CDR3 is TGTGCCAGCAGCTTGACAGGGATAAGGACTAATGAAAAACTGTTTTTT. It encodes CASSLTGIRTNEKLFF.

The genes are TRBV10-3 and TRBJ2-7, with D unresolved. The CDR3 sequence is 12 residues long. Germline lookup yields CDR1 ENHRY and CDR2 SYGVKD. The V end was cut by 0 bases, the J end by 7 bases, with 7 bases between. CDR3 DNA sequence: TGTGCCATCAGTGAGTCGATCGGGGAGCAGTACTTC. Its translation is CAISESIGEQYF.

The chain carries TRBV5-5 and TRBJ2-5; 9 bases are a match to TRBD1. This CDR3 has 13 residues. The trim removed 6 bases at V and 2 bases at J, leaving 2 bases unmatched. The germline gives CDR1 SGHKS, CDR2 YYEKEE (reference sequence). The CDR3 bases are TGTGCCAGCAACGACAGGGGGCAAGAGACCCAGTACTTC. Protein sequence: CASNDRGQETQYF. Drawing the rest from reference TRBV5-5 and TRBJ2-5, the complete variable domain is DAGVTQSPTHLIKTRGQQVTLRCSPISGHKSVSWYQQVLGQGPQFIFQYYEKEERGRGNFPDRFSARQFPNYSSELNVNALLLGDSALYLCASNDRGQETQYFGPGTRLLVL.

J is TRBJ2-5 and V is TRBV7-3; D is perhaps TRBD1 (7 bases). The CDR3 sequence is 14 residues long. Looked up from germline, CDR1 is SGHTA and CDR2 is FQGTGA. V lost 7 bases and J 5 bases, leaving 17 bases between the germline ends. CDR3 loop: CASTPGGPGETQYF. CDR3 coding DNA: TGTGCCAGCACCCCAGGGGGGCCGGGGGAGACCCAGTACTTC.

The sample holds a few counts of this clone. J is TRBJ1-2 and V is TRBV25-1; tentative D call: TRBD1 (5 bases). Trimming shortened V by 6 bases and J by 3 bases, and 17 bases separated the two germline ends. The CDR3 runs to 15 residues. CDR1 and CDR2 (germline): MGHDK, SYGVNS. The CDR3: CASRGESGIHYGYTF. The CDR3 nucleotides read TGTGCCAGCAGGGGAGAATCAGGGATCCACTATGGCTACACCTTC.

This clone appeared a few times. CDR3 in DNA: TGTGCCAGCACCAAGGACAGAATGAACTATGGCTACACCTTC. Its protein is CASTKDRMNYGYTF. The chain has TRBV6-5 and TRBJ1-2, with a possible D match to TRBD1 (6 bases). V dropped 7 bases and J dropped 2 bases, with 14 bases sitting between them. This CDR3 contains 14 residues. The V gene's germline CDR1 is MNHEY and CDR2 SVGAGI.

The chain couples TRBV25-1 to TRBJ2-2; possibly TRBD2 for D (6 bases). Trimming pared 5 bases from V and 1 base from J, leaving 11 bases between. CDR1 is MGHDK, CDR2 SYGVNS, per germline. CDR3 size: 15 residues. As DNA, the CDR3 is TGTGCCAGCAGTCTGGGGGGTATGAACACCGGGGAGCTGTTTTTT. It yields the protein CASSLGGMNTGELFF.

This rearrangement joins TRBV7-9 to TRBJ1-1; D gene unclear. V lost 3 bases to trimming and J lost 1 base, with 9 bases between them. CDR1 is SEHNR and CDR2 is FQNEAQ in the germline V gene (reference sequence). This CDR3 has 14 residues. Here the CDR3 DNA reads TGTGCCAGCAGCTTGTTCTCGCAGAACACTGAAGCTTTCTTT. This encodes CASSLFSQNTEAFF.

The CDR3 protein is CASSYGGRGNEKLFF. The CDR3 nucleotides are TGTGCCAGCAGTTACGGCGGCAGGGGAAATGAAAAACTGTTTTTT. The chain carries TRBV6-6 and TRBJ1-4, with D possibly TRBD1 on 6 matching bases. The CDR3 covers 15 residues. In germline, CDR1 is MNHNY, CDR2 SVGAGI (reference sequence). Deletions cut 2 bases from V and 5 bases from J, with 12 bases between.

The V call is TRBV7-9, the J call TRBJ1-1, with TRBD1 as a possible D gene (5 bases). V was trimmed by 5 bases and J by 13 bases, leaving 26 bases between them. CDR3 length: 15 residues. The germline V gene has CDR1 SEHNR and CDR2 FQNEAQ (reference sequence). The CDR3 region is CASSPASGRVKVGFF. CDR3 in DNA: TGTGCCAGCAGCCCGGCCTCGGGCAGGGTGAAAGTAGGTTTCTTT.

The CDR3 DNA reads TGCAGCGTGGGGAGGGGCGACTATGGCTACACCTTC. Translation gives CSVGRGDYGYTF. The chain employs TRBV29-1 and TRBJ1-2, with a weak D call TRBD1 (5 bases). V was trimmed by 6 bases and J by 3 bases, leaving 11 bases between them. Germline-derived CDR1 and CDR2 are SQVTM and ANQGSEA. The CDR3 runs 12 residues.